This T cell receptor beta chain emerged from a study of blood T cell repertoires in COVID-19 (dated by TCRdb to the early 2020s). Concerning the study at large: Collaborator samples came from the United States, Italy and Spain and covered acute and convalescent phases of COVID-19. The material from the prospective study consisted of cDNA or gDNA derived from T cells, B-cell-depleted T cells, or PBMCs. Deeply sampled blood TCRbeta repertoires from subjects exposed to, actively infected with, or recovered from COVID-19 were included in the dataset. Where HLA class I and class II types were available, the types were taken from metadata supplied by the sample provider, not from assay-based typing. Nearly every sample came with metadata listing a de-identified subject ID, COVID-19 status, age in years and sex. The repertoires were released in a freely available public database intended as a resource for research on the immune response to SARS-CoV-2. The samples were drawn from the first 160 participants of the ongoing ImmuneRACE study and from 1,200 or so subjects provided by 6 global collaborators.

The immunoSEQ Assay, a bias-controlled multiplex PCR, was used to amplify TCRbeta CDR3 regions from genomic DNA. Per the original workflow: The number of nucleated cells in each sample was estimated from the amplification of reference gene primers within the assay. To quantify the absolute abundance of each unique TCRbeta CDR3 rearrangement, sequence reads were collapsed and filtered. For each sample, productive Simpson clonality was calculated as the square root of Simpson's diversity index across productive rearrangements. TCRdb mirrors the immuneACCESS table, restricted to in-frame sequences. Some clones are absent from its copies; in checked studies, under half trace to an unresolved V gene, and the reason for the others is unknown. The DNA was the basis for D and trimming; V, J and clone size are from that table. For this sample the table gives over 45,000 clones, of which roughly 82% were detected only once. The ten biggest clones cover 7% to 7.5% of the sample.

Whole blood was collected in K2EDTA tubes by collaborating institutions according to the institutions' own protocols. Collaborator samples were shipped for TCRbeta analysis as frozen whole blood, isolated PBMCs, or DNA extracted from either sample type. From the cysteine up to the phenylalanine, the CDR3 has a length of 16 residues. This entry keeps only the CDR3 DNA: 48 bases, framed from base 1. CDR1 and CDR2 are drawn from the germline V gene (reference sequence): MNHEY, SMNVEV. Here V drops 5 bases and J drops 8 bases, and the junction holds 13 bases not matched to any gene. In regard to this clone: The clone's antigen remains unknown. It has no much larger one-base neighbor in the sample; base qualities were not kept.

On the study overall, not on this receptor specifically: Clinical and demographic metadata were provided uncurated, with the amount varying by source and participant.

Sequenced: peripheral blood. This clonotype originated in a man in his forties with acute or convalescent COVID-19. The sequence is built from TRBV27 and TRBJ1-4; 8 central bases correspond to TRBD1. The CDR3 loop reads CASSRVQGARREKLFF. The sequenced DNA is TGTGCCAGCAGTAGAGTGCAGGGGGCTCGCAGAGAAAAACTGTTTTTT.